Following are 29 T cell receptor beta chains from one sample sequenced in a study of blood T cell repertoires in COVID-19 (dated by TCRdb to the early 2020s). Receptor libraries were prepared by the immunoSEQ multiplex PCR assay. The table comes from immuneACCESS by way of TCRdb, which keeps in-frame sequences with V and J called. Part of the clones is missing from these tables; in studies checked, under half for an unresolved V gene and the rest for unknown reasons. The sample profile shows 200,000 to 250,000 clones; under 90% of them were found once. 3% to 4% of the sample is held by the ten biggest clonotypes. Material: PBMCs or T cells enriched from blood (not recorded which). These receptors came from a woman aged 55 to 70 who had recovered from COVID-19.

The chain employs TRBV6-4 and TRBJ1-1; D unresolved. Trimming removed 6 bases at V and 6 bases at J, with 14 bases between. There are 13 residues in the CDR3. From germline, CDR1 is MRHNA and CDR2 SNTAGT. CDR3 bases: TGTGCCAGCAGGGGCTCCGGTGGGCCTGAAGCTTTCTTT. Translating it yields CASRGSGGPEAFF.

This clone has just one count. The chain has TRBV29-1 and TRBJ1-2; D gene uncertain. Germline V gene sequence: CDR1 SQVTM, CDR2 ANQGSEA. With 5 bases removed from V and 4 bases from J, the gap between germline ends came to 8 bases. The CDR3 sequence is 11 residues long. The CDR3 here is CSVSLAYGYTF. The CDR3, as DNA: TGCAGCGTTTCCCTGGCCTATGGCTACACCTTC.

This clone appeared a single time. The chain joins TRBV21-1 to TRBJ2-4; TRBD1 is taken as the D call from the table, unchecked against the DNA. TRBV21-1 is noted as a pseudogene. The CDR3 spans 19 residues. CDR3 nucleotide sequence: TGTGCCAGGCCGTACTTGACAGGGGGCAAGAAGGAGGCCAAAAACATTCAGTACTTC. Residues: CARPYLTGGKKEAKNIQYF.

The V and J genes are TRBV7-9 and TRBJ1-1; TRBD1 matches 10 bases. V gave up 1 base and J gave up 4 bases; unmatched junction bases: 6. CDR3 length equals 16 residues. The germline gives CDR1 SEHNR, CDR2 FQNEAQ (reference sequence). For the CDR3, the DNA is TGTGCCAGCAGCTTAGTATCAGGGACAGGGGTCACTGAAGCTTTCTTT. Translation: CASSLVSGTGVTEAFF.

The V and J genes are TRBV6-5 and TRBJ1-2; possible D gene TRBD1, 6 bases. In germline, CDR1 is MNHEY, CDR2 SVGAGI. V was shortened by 6 bases and J by 8 bases, with 10 bases between the two germline ends. This CDR3 spans 11 amino acids. Written as DNA, the CDR3 is TGTGCCAGCAGCAACAGGGAAGGCTACACCTTC. It specifies CASSNREGYTF.

The V gene is TRBV7-2, the J gene TRBJ1-6; D perhaps matches TRBD1 (5 bases). The CDR3 totals 16 residues. Per the germline V gene, CDR1 is SGHTA and CDR2 is FQGNSA. V shed 0 bases and J shed 2 bases, with 8 bases lying between them. The CDR3 sequence: CASSLASGPYNSPLHF. The CDR3, as DNA: TGTGCCAGCAGCTTAGCTTCAGGGCCCTATAATTCACCCCTCCACTTT.

The J gene is TRBJ1-2, the V gene TRBV3-1 (or the pseudogene TRBV3-2); 10 bases map to TRBD1. Germline trimming cut 4 bases from V and 2 bases from J; bases unmatched to any gene: 4. The CDR3 has 15 amino acids. In germline, CDR1 is LGHDT, CDR2 YNNKEL (reference sequence). CDR3 protein: CASSLDRGPNYGYTF. The CDR3 nucleotides read TGTGCCAGCAGCCTTGACAGGGGGCCCAACTATGGCTACACCTTC.

The chain links TRBV19 to TRBJ2-4; 9 bases map to TRBD1. The trim removed 3 bases at V and 5 bases at J, leaving 8 bases unmatched. The germline gives CDR1 LNHDA, CDR2 SQIVND (reference sequence). The CDR3 contains 16 residues. The CDR3 sequence: CASSISSGQGQNIQYF. The CDR3 DNA reads as TGTGCCAGTAGTATCTCGTCGGGACAGGGTCAAAACATTCAGTACTTC.

Only a few counts were recorded for this clone. The chain joins TRBV5-1 to TRBJ2-1, with 7 bases fitting TRBD2. CDR1 SGHRS and CDR2 YFSETQ come from the germline V gene. The CDR3 covers 18 residues. V shed 0 bases and J 8 bases; nucleotides not matched to a gene: 17. Here the CDR3 reads CASSLVGSGSTLVDEQFF. The CDR3 DNA sequence: TGCGCCAGCAGCTTGGTGGGTAGCGGGTCCACCCTCGTCGATGAGCAGTTCTTC.

This clone was observed at least ten times. This chain links TRBV7-9 with TRBJ1-5, with 8 bases lining up with TRBD1. CDR1 is SEHNR, CDR2 FQNEAQ, per germline (reference sequence). With V trimmed by 3 bases and J by 5 bases, 6 bases remained unmatched. This CDR3 comprises 15 residues. The chain's CDR3 is CASSFTTGGDQPQHF. The CDR3 DNA reads TGTGCCAGCAGCTTCACAACAGGGGGGGATCAGCCCCAGCATTTT.

The V call is TRBV19, the J call TRBJ1-2; possible D gene TRBD1, 6 bases. Germline assignment: CDR1 LNHDA and CDR2 SQIVND (reference sequence). The V end lost 4 bases, the J end lost 2 bases, and 11 bases lay between the germline ends. The CDR3 totals 14 residues. The CDR3 DNA is TGTGCCAGTAGTACACAGGGATTGAACTATGGCTACACCTTC. Amino acids: CASSTQGLNYGYTF.

This chain joins TRBV7-9 and TRBJ2-1, with TRBD1 identical over 10 bases. CDR1 is SEHNR, CDR2 FQNEAQ, per germline (reference sequence). The V segment lost 5 bases and the J segment 2 bases; nucleotides outside the gene matches: 3. This CDR3 region has 15 residues. Written as DNA, the CDR3 is TGTGCCAGCAGCCGAGACAGGGGGCCCTACAATGAGCAGTTCTTC. It translates to CASSRDRGPYNEQFF.

This clone was seen only a few times. The rearrangement joins TRBV20-1 to TRBJ2-7, with 8 bases lining up with TRBD1. Germline CDR1 is DFQATT and CDR2 is SNEGSKA (reference sequence). Trimming at V came to 3 bases and at J to 6 bases, leaving 19 bases not matched to a gene. The CDR3 runs to 17 residues. The CDR3 sequence is CSASGSGGPNPPVEQYF. The CDR3 coding sequence is TGCAGTGCTAGTGGGTCAGGGGGCCCAAACCCTCCTGTCGAGCAGTACTTC.

The rearrangement joins TRBV25-1 to TRBJ1-6; tentatively, D is TRBD1 (6 bases). CDR3 length: 15 residues. Germline V lookup: CDR1 MGHDK, CDR2 SYGVNS. Between the trimmed V and J ends, which lost 5 bases and 7 bases, there was a span of 15 bases. The CDR3 spells CASSPVGGGNSPLHF. Here the CDR3 DNA reads TGTGCCAGCAGTCCGGTAGGGGGGGGAAATTCACCCCTCCACTTT.

The chain employs TRBV29-1 and TRBJ1-2; D not certain. The CDR3 sequence is 11 residues long. V lost 5 bases and J 0 bases, leaving 4 bases between the germline ends. The germline V gene has CDR1 SQVTM and CDR2 ANQGSEA. CDR3 amino acids: CSVTANYGYTF. The CDR3 DNA is TGCAGCGTTACGGCTAACTATGGCTACACCTTC. The entire variable domain, with the rest obtained from reference TRBV29-1 and TRBJ1-2, is as follows: SAVISQKPSRDICQRGTSLTIQCQVDSQVTMMFWYRQQPGQSLTLIATANQGSEATYESGFVIDKFPISRPNLTFSTLTVSNMSPEDSSIYLCSVTANYGYTFGSGTRLTVV.

The CDR3 region has the DNA TGTGCCAGCAGCCCAGGGACTAGCGGGCGGGAGACCCAGTACTTC. It codes for CASSPGTSGRETQYF. The gene calls are TRBV7-7 and TRBJ2-5; 12 bases align to TRBD2. This CDR3 spans 15 amino acids. The J segment lost 5 bases and the V segment lost 5 bases, leaving 6 bases of the junction unmatched. Per the germline V gene, CDR1 is SSHAT and CDR2 is FNYEAQ (reference sequence).

This clone was observed many times. The chain joins TRBV4-3 to TRBJ1-2; no clear D gene. The length of the CDR3 is 13 residues. CDR1 is LGHNA, CDR2 YSLEER, per germline. Trimming removed 0 bases at V and 8 bases at J, with 10 bases between. CDR3 in amino acids: CASSQDDAEGYTF. In DNA, the CDR3 is TGCGCCAGCAGCCAAGATGACGCGGAGGGCTACACCTTC.

This chain connects TRBV6-5 to TRBJ2-2, with D possibly being TRBD1 (5 bases). This CDR3 comprises 13 residues. Germline CDR1 MNHEY, CDR2 SVGAGI. V was trimmed by 6 bases and J by 6 bases, leaving 11 bases between them. In DNA form, the CDR3 reads TGTGCCAGCAGCCCCACAGGCTCCGGGGAGCTGTTTTTT. Amino acids: CASSPTGSGELFF.

The J gene is TRBJ1-1, the V gene TRBV7-2; tentatively, D is TRBD1 (6 bases). The CDR3 is made up of 16 amino acids. V gave up 2 bases and J gave up 5 bases, with 18 bases separating them. Germline CDR1 SGHTA, CDR2 FQGNSA. CDR3 sequence: CASSLYPTGSGTEAFF. The CDR3 DNA sequence: TGTGCCAGCAGCTTATACCCTACAGGGTCTGGAACTGAAGCTTTCTTT.

The rearrangement links TRBV9 to TRBJ1-4, with 8 positions matching TRBD1. Germline CDR1 and CDR2: SGDLS and YYNGEE. With 3 bases clipped from V and 4 bases from J, the junction kept 5 bases outside the gene matches. The CDR3 has 15 residues. CDR3 DNA sequence: TGTGCCAGCAGCGAAGGACAGGGATATAATGAAAAACTGTTTTTT. Protein product: CASSEGQGYNEKLFF.

The gene calls are TRBV9 and TRBJ1-1; weak D call: TRBD1 (5 bases). V dropped 3 bases and J dropped 0 bases, with 6 bases sitting between them. CDR1 and CDR2 (germline): SGDLS, YYNGEE. The CDR3 runs 13 residues. DNA of the CDR3: TGTGCCAGCAGCGGACAGTTGAACACTGAAGCTTTCTTT. Translated, it gives CASSGQLNTEAFF.

The J gene is TRBJ1-2, the V gene TRBV7-2; no clear D gene. CDR3 length equals 14 residues. V lost 5 bases and J lost 4, with 14 bases in between. Looked up from germline, CDR1 is SGHTA and CDR2 is FQGNSA. CDR3 in DNA: TGTGCCAGCAGCCCTATTCACAGAAGCTATGGCTACACCTTC. Encoded protein: CASSPIHRSYGYTF.

The chain links TRBV12-5 to TRBJ2-3; possible D gene TRBD2, 5 bases. Germline V gene data show CDR1 as LGHNT and CDR2 as FRNRAP. The ends were cut back, 3 bases at V and 4 bases at J, with 8 bases in the middle. CDR3 size: 13 residues. The CDR3 DNA reads as TGTGCTAGTGGTTTCACTAGTTCAGATACGCAGTATTTT. As protein: CASGFTSSDTQYF. Together with reference TRBV12-5 and TRBJ2-3, the CDR3 gives the full variable domain: DARVTQTPRHKVTEMGQEVTMRCQPILGHNTVFWYRQTMMQGLELLAYFRNRAPLDDSGMPKDRFSAEMPDATLATLKIQPSEPRDSAVYFCASGFTSSDTQYFGPGTRLTVL.

The gene calls are TRBV4-1 and TRBJ2-7, with 7 bases identical to TRBD2. The CDR3 covers 15 residues. V was clipped by 4 bases and J by 0 bases; unmatched bases: 6. Germline V gene lookup returns CDR1 MGHRA and CDR2 YSYEKL. The CDR3 DNA reads as TGCGCCAGCAGCCCAACTAGCGTTCCCTCCTACGAGCAGTACTTC. This sequence encodes CASSPTSVPSYEQYF.

The rearrangement joins TRBV5-1 to TRBJ2-1, with 13 bases aligning to TRBD2. J lost 4 bases, V lost 0 bases, and 4 bases had no gene match. This CDR3 has 17 residues. The germline V gene encodes CDR1 SGHRS and CDR2 YFSETQ. CDR3 DNA sequence: TGCGCCAGCAGCTTGGCTTCGGGACTAGCGGGGTACAATGAGCAGTTCTTC. It translates to CASSLASGLAGYNEQFF.

DNA for the CDR3: TGTGCCAGCAGCTTAACCGCTAGCGGGGATGGAGAGACCCAGTACTTC. Translated, it gives CASSLTASGDGETQYF. The chain couples TRBV7-2 to TRBJ2-5, with 9 bases lining up with TRBD2. Germline V gene lookup returns CDR1 SGHTA and CDR2 FQGNSA. This CDR3 has 16 residues. Trimming removed 2 bases from V and 4 bases from J; junction bases left unmatched: 8.

The V call is TRBV19, the J call TRBJ2-7; D is perhaps TRBD1 (5 bases). The CDR3 consists of 14 residues. Deletions cut 3 bases from V and 6 bases from J, with 15 bases between. Germline assignment: CDR1 LNHDA and CDR2 SQIVND (reference sequence). The CDR3 nucleotides are TGTGCCAGTAGTATCAGGGAACAGGCCACCGAGCAGTACTTC. Protein product: CASSIREQATEQYF.

The CDR3 DNA follows: TGTGCCAGCAGCTTAGTTAGCGGGAGTTTCTACGAGCAGTACTTC. This translates into CASSLVSGSFYEQYF. The chain combines TRBV7-6 with TRBJ2-7, with 9 bases aligning to TRBD2. The J segment lost 3 bases and the V segment lost 1 base, leaving 4 bases of the junction unmatched. CDR3 length equals 15 residues. Germline V gene data show CDR1 as SGHVS and CDR2 as FNYEAQ.

V and J are TRBV19 and TRBJ2-7, with 9 positions matching TRBD1. The V and J ends lost 6 bases and 0 bases, in that order; junction bases with no gene match: 9. This CDR3 is built from 16 residues. The V gene's germline CDR1 is LNHDA and CDR2 SQIVND (reference sequence). The CDR3 reads CASRFEGTGHSYEQYF. The CDR3 nucleotides are TGTGCCAGTAGGTTTGAGGGGACAGGGCACTCCTACGAGCAGTACTTC.